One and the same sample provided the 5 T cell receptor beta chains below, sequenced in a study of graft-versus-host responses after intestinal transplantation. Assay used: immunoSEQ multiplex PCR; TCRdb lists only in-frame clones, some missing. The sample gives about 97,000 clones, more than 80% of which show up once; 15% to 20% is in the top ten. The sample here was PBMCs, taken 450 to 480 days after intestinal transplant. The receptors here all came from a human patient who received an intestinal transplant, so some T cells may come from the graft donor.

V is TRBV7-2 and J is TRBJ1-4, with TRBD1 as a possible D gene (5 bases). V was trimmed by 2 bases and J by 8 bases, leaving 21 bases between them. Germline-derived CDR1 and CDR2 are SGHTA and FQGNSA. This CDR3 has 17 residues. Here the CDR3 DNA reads TGTGCCAGCAGCTTACGCTGGGCGACAGAGCAGAAGGAAAAACTGTTTTTT. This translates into CASSLRWATEQKEKLFF.

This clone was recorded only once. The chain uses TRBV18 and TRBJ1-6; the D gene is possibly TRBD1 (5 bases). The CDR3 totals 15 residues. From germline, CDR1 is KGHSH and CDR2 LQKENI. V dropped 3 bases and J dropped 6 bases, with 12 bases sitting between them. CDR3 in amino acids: CASSPGQGTNSPLHF. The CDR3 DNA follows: TGTGCCAGCTCACCGGGGCAGGGCACTAATTCACCCCTCCACTTT.

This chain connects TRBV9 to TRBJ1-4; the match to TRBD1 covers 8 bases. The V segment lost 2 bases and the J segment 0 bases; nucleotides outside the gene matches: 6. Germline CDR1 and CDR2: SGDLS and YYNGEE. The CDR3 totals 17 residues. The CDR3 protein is CASSVGTGSATNEKLFF. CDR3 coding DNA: TGTGCCAGCAGCGTCGGGACAGGTTCTGCAACTAATGAAAAACTGTTTTTT.

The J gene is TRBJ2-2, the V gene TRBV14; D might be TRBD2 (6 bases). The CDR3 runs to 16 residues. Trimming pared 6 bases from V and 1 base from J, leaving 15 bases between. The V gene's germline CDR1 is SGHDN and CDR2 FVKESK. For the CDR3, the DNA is TGTGCCAGCAGAAGTGGTCCGGGACTGAACACCGGGGAGCTGTTTTTT. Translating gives CASRSGPGLNTGELFF. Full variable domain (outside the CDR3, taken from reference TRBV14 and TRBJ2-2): EAGVTQFPSHSVIEKGQTVTLRCDPISGHDNLYWYRRVMGKEIKFLLHFVKESKQDESGMPNNRFLAERTGGTYSTLKVQPAELEDSGVYFCASRSGPGLNTGELFFGEGSRLTVL.

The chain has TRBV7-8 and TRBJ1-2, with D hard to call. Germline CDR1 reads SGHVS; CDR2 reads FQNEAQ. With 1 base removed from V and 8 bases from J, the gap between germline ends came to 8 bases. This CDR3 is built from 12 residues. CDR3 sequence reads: CASSLGPGGYTF. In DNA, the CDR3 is TGTGCCAGCAGCTTAGGGCCCGGGGGCTACACCTTC.